What follows are 3 T cell receptor beta chains derived from one specimen sequenced in a study of identical twins' blood T cells. MiXCR, applied by TCRdb to the 5' RACE reads, yields one record per CDR3 protein. The sample consists of hundreds of thousands of distinct CDR3 sequences, roughly 30% of them appearing once. Input material: PBMCs. The receptors originated from a woman aged 18 to 49 in good health.

The rearrangement uses TRBV20-1 and TRBJ1-3; D remains ambiguous. The CDR3 is 15 residues long. The ends were cut back, 3 bases at V and 3 bases at J, with 15 bases in the middle. Germline values: CDR1 DFQATT, CDR2 SNEGSKA (reference sequence). The CDR3 sequence is CSASDGRTNGNTIYF. The DNA of the CDR3 is TGCAGTGCTAGCGATGGCAGGACTAATGGAAACACCATATATTTT.

V and J are TRBV7-9 and TRBJ1-1, with D hard to call. V dropped 5 bases and J dropped 4 bases, with 14 bases sitting between them. The germline gives CDR1 SEHNR, CDR2 FQNEAQ (reference sequence). This CDR3 spans 14 amino acids. In DNA, the CDR3 is TGTGCCAGCAGCCCAGATATTGGGCGCACTGAAGCTTTCTTT. Protein: CASSPDIGRTEAFF.

This sequence joins TRBV20-1 and TRBJ1-6; tentatively, D is TRBD1 (6 bases). In germline, CDR1 is DFQATT, CDR2 SNEGSKA (reference sequence). Trimming removed 7 bases from V and 14 bases from J, with 18 bases in between. CDR3 length: 12 amino acids. The CDR3 here is CSVQGGRFTLHF. CDR3 sequence (DNA): TGCAGTGTACAGGGAGGGAGGTTCACCCTCCACTTT.